A selection of T cell receptor beta chains follows, all from one sample in a study of blood T cell repertoires in COVID-19. Data came from immunoSEQ multiplex PCR; TCRdb stores just in-frame clones and leaves some out. There are around 60,000 clones in the sample; approximately 88% occur only once, and roughly 3.2% lies in the top ten. The sequenced material came from peripheral blood. Receptors were obtained from a man in his fifties or sixties with active COVID-19. The CDR3 runs from the conserved cysteine through the conserved F or W. Size tells how often a clone was seen (once, few, many) or the class of an expanded clone, and some rows leave it out.

v_call	j_call	clone_size	cdr3_aa
TRBV10-3	TRBJ1-1	.	CAANRGRNTEAFF
TRBV5-6	TRBJ2-7	.	CASSLAAVTGAAEQYF
TRBV12-3/TRBV12-4	TRBJ1-2	.	CASSEQGYGYTF
TRBV19	TRBJ2-1	.	CASSIGTSYNEQFF
TRBV19	TRBJ2-5	once	CASSPGEETQYF
TRBV19	TRBJ2-2	.	CASSSFLRTDTGELFF
TRBV5-8	TRBJ2-5	.	CASSLRLETAQYF
TRBV12-3/TRBV12-4	TRBJ1-1	.	CASSLAGRAEAFF
TRBV6-5	TRBJ1-1	.	CASILGQVNTEAFF
TRBV7-2	TRBJ1-3	.	CASSFQGGGNTIYF
TRBV4-1	TRBJ2-3	.	CASSSPWRGESTDTQYF
TRBV19	TRBJ2-1	.	CASSRTGVAGIYSYNEQFF
TRBV19	TRBJ1-1	.	CASTPRTGAGTEAFF
TRBV6-2/TRBV6-3	TRBJ2-5	.	CASSPIGLTQYF
TRBV11-2	TRBJ2-1	.	CASSYQGADEQFF
TRBV18	TRBJ2-5	.	CASSPGVKETQYF
TRBV23-1	TRBJ1-1	.	CASSQSGQGGRTFEEAFF
TRBV30	TRBJ1-1	.	CAWRVWGQTNTEAFF
TRBV3-1/TRBV3-2	TRBJ1-2	.	CASSLGGVVGGRNYGYTF
TRBV11-1	TRBJ2-2	.	CASSASGSYTGELFF
TRBV5-1	TRBJ2-1	.	CASTDYYYNEQFF
TRBV19	TRBJ1-6	.	CASSLGSSPSPLHF
TRBV6-5	TRBJ1-2	.	CASSFGGQGVDGYTF
TRBV6-5	TRBJ2-7	.	CASSRNRGDTYEQYF
TRBV5-6	TRBJ1-6	few	CASSYTGFGSPLHF
TRBV5-4	TRBJ2-5	.	CASSLAGGETQYF
TRBV12-5	TRBJ2-2	.	CASGPRTGMSTGELFF
TRBV4-3	TRBJ1-1	few	CASSQDSTGWLGAEAFF
TRBV29-1	TRBJ2-3	.	CSVERGVGTDTQYF
TRBV5-1	TRBJ1-1	.	CASSFSGQDGEAFF
TRBV6-1	TRBJ1-5	.	CASSEARTVLNQPQHF
TRBV5-1	TRBJ2-5	.	CASSETSGASETQYF